A single sample gave rise to the 17 T cell receptor beta chains below, sequenced in a study of naive CD8 T cells in extremely preterm neonates. Clones were read by immunoSEQ multiplex PCR, and TCRdb kept only the in-frame ones, dropping some. The sample lists 6,000 to 9,000 clones; 95% to 98% were seen once. Input material: naive CD8+ T cells from blood. The receptors derive from a human donor in good health.

The chain is built from TRBV27 and TRBJ2-1; D is perhaps TRBD1 (5 bases). This CDR3 is built from 15 residues. Germline V gene data show CDR1 as MNHEY and CDR2 as SMNVEV (reference sequence). V shed 5 bases and J shed 6 bases, with 17 bases lying between them. The CDR3 reads CASSLGVGPTNEQFF. The CDR3 region has the DNA TGTGCCAGCAGTCTAGGGGTGGGCCCGACCAATGAGCAGTTCTTC.

This clone was seen just once. The chain has TRBV28 and TRBJ1-5, with a possible D match to TRBD1 (6 bases). Germline-derived CDR1 and CDR2 are MDHEN and SYDVKM. V gave up 5 bases and J gave up 1 base, with 18 bases separating them. The CDR3 extends over 17 amino acids. The CDR3 loop reads CASSTEYRDRSNQPQHF. CDR3 bases: TGTGCCAGCAGTACAGAATACAGGGATCGGAGCAATCAGCCCCAGCATTTT.

J is TRBJ1-1 and V is TRBV30; no clear D. In germline, CDR1 is GTSNPN, CDR2 SVGIG (reference sequence). This CDR3 spans 13 amino acids. Trimming stripped 0 bases from V and 7 bases from J, with 12 bases between. The CDR3 DNA is TGTGCCTGGAGTGTACAGCAGGTGGGTGAAGCTTTCTTT. Amino acids: CAWSVQQVGEAFF. The full variable domain, with the rest looked up from reference TRBV30 and TRBJ1-1, is SQTIHQWPATLVQPVGSPLSLECTVEGTSNPNLYWYRQAAGRGLQLLFYSVGIGQISSEVPQNLSASRPQDRQFILSSKKLLLSDSGFYLCAWSVQQVGEAFFGQGTRLTVV.

V is TRBV7-6 and J is TRBJ1-1, with unresolved D. Trimming took off 2 bases at V and 6 bases at J, with 10 bases between the two ends. The CDR3 is made up of 13 amino acids. Germline V gene data show CDR1 as SGHVS and CDR2 as FNYEAQ. CDR3 sequence reads: CASSLTLRAEAFF. DNA for the CDR3: TGTGCCAGCAGCTTAACCCTGAGAGCTGAAGCTTTCTTT.

V gene TRBV18 combines with J gene TRBJ2-1; 7 nucleotides match TRBD1. From germline, CDR1 is KGHSH and CDR2 LQKENI. The CDR3 has 14 residues. The V and J ends lost 4 bases and 3 bases, in that order; junction bases with no gene match: 3. This CDR3 is CASSRTGDYNEQFF. The CDR3 nucleotides read TGTGCCAGCTCACGGACAGGCGACTACAATGAGCAGTTCTTC.

This chain's CDR3 is CASSLQGRVPQHF. Written as DNA, the CDR3 is TGTGCCAGCAGTCTACAAGGGCGGGTGCCCCAGCATTTT. The chain recombines TRBV27 with TRBJ1-5; D remains unclear. Germline assignment: CDR1 MNHEY and CDR2 SMNVEV (reference sequence). V was cut by 5 bases and J by 9 bases, with 14 bases left in between. CDR3 length: 13 amino acids.

The chain carries TRBV6-1 and TRBJ1-2; a weak D match, TRBD1 (5 bases). The CDR3 totals 17 residues. V was clipped by 1 base and J by 2 bases, with 17 bases between them. The germline V gene encodes CDR1 MNHNS and CDR2 SASEGT. CDR3 amino acids: CASSEEPTGHPNYGYTF. The CDR3 nucleotides are TGTGCCAGCAGTGAAGAGCCCACCGGACACCCCAACTATGGCTACACCTTC.

This rearrangement joins TRBV14 to TRBJ2-1, with a possible D match to TRBD1 (5 bases). The length of the CDR3 is 16 residues. Germline V gene data show CDR1 as SGHDN and CDR2 as FVKESK. The V gene lost 4 bases and the J gene lost 6 bases, with 19 bases spanning the gap. CDR3 in DNA: TGTGCCAGCAGCCTGACGGGCCAACAAAGGGGCAATGAGCAGTTCTTC. Translating gives CASSLTGQQRGNEQFF.

The genes are TRBV4-1 and TRBJ2-7; 12 bases are shared with TRBD2. V lost 0 bases, J lost 4 bases, and 4 bases stayed unmatched. CDR3 length equals 16 residues. From germline, CDR1 is MGHRA and CDR2 YSYEKL. CDR3 in amino acids: CASSQDTTSGSYEQYF. For the CDR3, the DNA is TGCGCCAGCAGCCAAGATACGACTAGCGGGAGTTACGAGCAGTACTTC.

The CDR3 sequence: CASSLGQPNTEAFF. The CDR3 DNA is TGCGCCAGCAGCTTGGGACAGCCAAACACTGAAGCTTTCTTT. The V call is TRBV5-1, the J call TRBJ1-1, with D possibly matching TRBD1 (5 bases). The CDR3 has 14 residues. The V end was cut by 0 bases, the J end by 2 bases, with 8 bases between. The germline V gene encodes CDR1 SGHRS and CDR2 YFSETQ. The full variable domain, with the rest looked up from reference TRBV5-1 and TRBJ1-1, is KAGVTQTPRYLIKTRGQQVTLSCSPISGHRSVSWYQQTPGQGLQFLFEYFSETQRNKGNFPGRFSGRQFSNSRSEMNVSTLELGDSALYLCASSLGQPNTEAFFGQGTRLTVV.

In DNA, the CDR3 is TGCGCCAGCAGCCAAGACGGTAGGGGGGAGCAGTACTTC. Translation gives CASSQDGRGEQYF. The V and J genes are TRBV4-1 and TRBJ2-7; tentatively, D is TRBD1 (6 bases). The germline gives CDR1 MGHRA, CDR2 YSYEKL. V was trimmed by 0 bases and J by 7 bases, leaving 10 bases between them. CDR3 size: 13 residues.

The chain recombines TRBV11-2 with TRBJ2-5; 8 bases line up with TRBD2. Germline CDR1 SGHAT, CDR2 FQNNGV. This CDR3 contains 16 residues. V dropped 1 base and J dropped 4; count of bases not matched to a gene: 8. The CDR3 sequence: CASSLGSMAGGETQYF. The DNA for the CDR3 is TGTGCCAGCAGCTTAGGATCTATGGCGGGAGGAGAGACCCAGTACTTC.

The chain employs TRBV30 and TRBJ2-7; D possibly corresponds to TRBD2 (6 bases). V lost 0 bases and J 2 bases, leaving 11 bases between the germline ends. Germline CDR1 is GTSNPN and CDR2 is SVGIG (reference sequence). The CDR3 runs to 14 residues. This CDR3 is CAWSVLAHPYEQYF. For the CDR3, the DNA is TGTGCCTGGAGTGTACTAGCACACCCCTACGAGCAGTACTTC.

The V call is TRBV28, the J call TRBJ2-7; 7 bases fit TRBD2. The CDR3 is made up of 13 amino acids. V shed 3 bases and J 3 bases; nucleotides not matched to a gene: 2. CDR1 and CDR2 (germline): MDHEN, SYDVKM. CDR3 DNA sequence: TGTGCCAGCAGTTTTGGGGGGGGCTACGAGCAGTACTTC. It codes for CASSFGGGYEQYF.

The chain recombines TRBV10-3 with TRBJ2-7, with D possibly being TRBD2 (5 bases). The CDR3 covers 13 residues. The ends were cut back, 5 bases at V and 3 bases at J, with 11 bases in the middle. CDR1 ENHRY and CDR2 SYGVKD come from the germline V gene. The CDR3 sequence: CAISWEPSYEQYF. The CDR3 DNA is TGTGCCATCAGTTGGGAGCCAAGCTACGAGCAGTACTTC.

The chain joins TRBV7-6 to TRBJ1-1, with TRBD1 matching 8 bases. CDR3 size: 18 residues. The ends lost 2 bases at V and 0 bases at J; junction bases unmatched: 11. Germline assignment: CDR1 SGHVS and CDR2 FNYEAQ. CDR3 nucleotides: TGTGCCAGCAGCTTAAGCGCCGGGACAGGAACCATGAACACTGAAGCTTTCTTT. Translation: CASSLSAGTGTMNTEAFF.

The rearrangement joins TRBV5-5 to TRBJ2-3; 14 positions match TRBD2. Per the germline V gene, CDR1 is SGHKS and CDR2 is YYEKEE (reference sequence). The CDR3 loop spans 17 amino acids. After removal of 2 bases from V and 4 bases from J, the junction contained 6 bases not matched to a gene. The CDR3 loop is CASSFGTSGSSADTQYF. DNA of the CDR3: TGTGCCAGCAGCTTTGGGACTAGCGGGAGTAGTGCAGATACGCAGTATTTT.